This T cell receptor beta chain was captured by sequencing in a study of blood T cell repertoires in COVID-19. Study at large: Collection of acute and convalescent COVID-19 samples took place in the United States, Italy and Spain.

The CDR3 runs 12 residues. V shed 4 bases and J shed 0 bases, with 6 bases lying between them. Germline V gene lookup returns CDR1 SQVTM and CDR2 ANQGSEA. Original processing methods: Amplified reference gene primers provided the basis for estimating nucleated cell counts. TCRdb's table, derived via immunoSEQ multiplex PCR, lists solely in-frame clones and lacks some. The V and J calls and clone size are taken from that table; D and trimming were inferred from the DNA. In the table there are approximately 170,000 clones, more than 85% of which are singletons. The sequence derives from a woman at least 80 years old with COVID-19, enrolled during active disease. The sample comprised peripheral blood. The V call is TRBV29-1, the J call TRBJ1-1; D call uncertain. CDR3 amino acids: CSVASVNTEAFF. In DNA, the CDR3 is TGCAGCGTTGCCTCCGTGAACACTGAAGCTTTCTTT.